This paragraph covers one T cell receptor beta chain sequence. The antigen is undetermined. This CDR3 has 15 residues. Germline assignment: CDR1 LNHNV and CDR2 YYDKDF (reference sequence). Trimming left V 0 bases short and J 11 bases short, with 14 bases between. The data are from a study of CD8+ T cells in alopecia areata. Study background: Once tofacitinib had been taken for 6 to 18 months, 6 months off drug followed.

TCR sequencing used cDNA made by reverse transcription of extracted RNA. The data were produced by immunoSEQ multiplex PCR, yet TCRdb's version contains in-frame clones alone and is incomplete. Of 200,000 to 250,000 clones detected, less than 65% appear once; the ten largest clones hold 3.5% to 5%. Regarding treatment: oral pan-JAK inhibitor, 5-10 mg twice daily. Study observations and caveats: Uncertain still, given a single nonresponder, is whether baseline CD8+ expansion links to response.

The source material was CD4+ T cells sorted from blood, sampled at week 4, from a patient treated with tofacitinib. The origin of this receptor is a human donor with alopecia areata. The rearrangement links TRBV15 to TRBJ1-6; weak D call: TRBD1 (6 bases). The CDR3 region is CATSRDKGTLTPLHF. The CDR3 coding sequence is TGTGCCACCAGCAGAGATAAAGGGACACTTACACCCCTCCACTTT.